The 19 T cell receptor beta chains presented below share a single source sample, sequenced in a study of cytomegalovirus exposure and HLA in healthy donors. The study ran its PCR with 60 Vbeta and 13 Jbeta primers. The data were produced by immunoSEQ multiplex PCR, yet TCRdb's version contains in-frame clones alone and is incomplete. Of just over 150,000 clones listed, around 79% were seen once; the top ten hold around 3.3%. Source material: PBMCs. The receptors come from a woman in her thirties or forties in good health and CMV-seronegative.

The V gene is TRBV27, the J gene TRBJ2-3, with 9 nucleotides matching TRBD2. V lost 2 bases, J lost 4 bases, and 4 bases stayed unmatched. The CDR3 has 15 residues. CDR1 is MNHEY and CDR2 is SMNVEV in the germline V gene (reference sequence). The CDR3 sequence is CASSLGRGGADTQYF. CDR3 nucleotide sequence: TGTGCCAGCAGTTTAGGGCGGGGGGGCGCAGATACGCAGTATTTT.

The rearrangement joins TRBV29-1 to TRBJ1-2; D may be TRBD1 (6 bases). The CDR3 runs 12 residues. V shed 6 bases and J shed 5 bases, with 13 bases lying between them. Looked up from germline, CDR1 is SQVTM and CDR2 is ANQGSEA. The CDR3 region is CSVAGEVYGYTF. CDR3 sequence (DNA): TGCAGCGTCGCAGGGGAAGTGTATGGCTACACCTTC.

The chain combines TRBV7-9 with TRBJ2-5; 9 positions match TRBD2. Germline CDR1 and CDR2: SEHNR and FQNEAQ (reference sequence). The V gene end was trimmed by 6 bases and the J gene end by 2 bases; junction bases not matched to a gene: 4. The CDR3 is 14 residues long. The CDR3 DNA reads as TGTGCCAGCAGTCGCAGCGGGGGGCAAGAGACCCAGTACTTC. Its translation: CASSRSGGQETQYF.

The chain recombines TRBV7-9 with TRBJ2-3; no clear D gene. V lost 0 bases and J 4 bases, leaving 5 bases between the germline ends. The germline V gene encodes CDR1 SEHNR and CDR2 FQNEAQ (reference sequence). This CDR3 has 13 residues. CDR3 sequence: CASSLAGPDTQYF. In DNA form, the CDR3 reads TGTGCCAGCAGCTTAGCGGGCCCAGATACGCAGTATTTT.

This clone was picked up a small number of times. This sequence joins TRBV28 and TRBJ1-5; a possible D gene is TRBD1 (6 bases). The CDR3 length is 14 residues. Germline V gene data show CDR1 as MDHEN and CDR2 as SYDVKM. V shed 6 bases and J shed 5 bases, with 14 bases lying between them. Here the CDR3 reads CASRRQVGYQPQHF. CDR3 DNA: TGTGCCAGCAGGCGACAGGTTGGGTATCAGCCCCAGCATTTT.

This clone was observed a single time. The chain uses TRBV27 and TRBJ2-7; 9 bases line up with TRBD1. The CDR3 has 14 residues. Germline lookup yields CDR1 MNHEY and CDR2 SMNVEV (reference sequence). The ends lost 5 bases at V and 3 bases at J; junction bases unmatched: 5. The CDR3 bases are TGTGCCAGCAGTGCCGGGACAGGGATCTACGAGCAGTACTTC. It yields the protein CASSAGTGIYEQYF.

The CDR3: CASSPEGGLYEQYF. CDR3 nucleotide sequence: TGCGCCAGCAGCCCTGAGGGAGGTCTCTACGAGCAGTACTTC. The J gene is TRBJ2-7, the V gene TRBV5-1; D perhaps matches TRBD2 (6 bases). Trimming stripped 4 bases from V and 3 bases from J, with 14 bases between. This CDR3 is built from 14 residues. From germline, CDR1 is SGHRS and CDR2 YFSETQ. Based on the CDR3 plus reference TRBV5-1 and TRBJ2-7, the full variable domain is KAGVTQTPRYLIKTRGQQVTLSCSPISGHRSVSWYQQTPGQGLQFLFEYFSETQRNKGNFPGRFSGRQFSNSRSEMNVSTLELGDSALYLCASSPEGGLYEQYFGPGTRLTVT.

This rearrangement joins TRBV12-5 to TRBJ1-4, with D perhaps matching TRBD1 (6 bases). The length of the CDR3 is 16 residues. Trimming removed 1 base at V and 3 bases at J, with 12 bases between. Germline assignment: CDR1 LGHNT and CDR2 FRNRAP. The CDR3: CASGLGHRVSNEKLFF. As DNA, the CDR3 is TGTGCTAGTGGTTTGGGCCACAGGGTTTCTAATGAAAAACTGTTTTTT.

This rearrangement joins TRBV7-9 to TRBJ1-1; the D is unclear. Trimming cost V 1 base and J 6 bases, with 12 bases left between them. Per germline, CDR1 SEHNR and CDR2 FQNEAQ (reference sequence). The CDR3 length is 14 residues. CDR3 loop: CASSLVLFNAEAFF. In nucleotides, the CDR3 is TGTGCCAGCAGCTTAGTACTTTTTAACGCTGAAGCTTTCTTT. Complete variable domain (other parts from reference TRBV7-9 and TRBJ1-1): DTGVSQNPRHKITKRGQNVTFRCDPISEHNRLYWYRQTLGQGPEFLTYFQNEAQLEKSRLLSDRFSAERPKGSFSTLEIQRTEQGDSAMYLCASSLVLFNAEAFFGQGTRLTVV.

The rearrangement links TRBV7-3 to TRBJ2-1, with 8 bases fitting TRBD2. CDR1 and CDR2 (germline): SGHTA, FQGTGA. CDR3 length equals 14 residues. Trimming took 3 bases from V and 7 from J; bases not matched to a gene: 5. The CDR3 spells CASSLAGGGNEQFF. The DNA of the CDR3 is TGTGCCAGCAGCTTGGCGGGGGGTGGGAATGAGCAGTTCTTC.

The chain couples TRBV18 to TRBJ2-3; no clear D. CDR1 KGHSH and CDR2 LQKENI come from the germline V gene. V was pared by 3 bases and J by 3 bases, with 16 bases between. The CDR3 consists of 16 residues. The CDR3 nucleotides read TGTGCCAGCTCACCCGAGGTGTTCGTTGGTACAGATACGCAGTATTTT. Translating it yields CASSPEVFVGTDTQYF.

The CDR3 nucleotides read TGTGCCAGCAGTGAACTAGGGGCCTTTGAAGCTTTCTTT. Amino acid sequence: CASSELGAFEAFF. V usage is TRBV2 and J usage is TRBJ1-1; the D gene is possibly TRBD1 (5 bases). This CDR3 is 13 amino acids long. Germline V CDR1 and CDR2: SNHLY, FYNNEI. Trimming removed 2 bases at V and 7 bases at J, with 11 bases between. The full variable domain, with the rest looked up from reference TRBV2 and TRBJ1-1, is EPEVTQTPSHQVTQMGQEVILRCVPISNHLYFYWYRQILGQKVEFLVSFYNNEISEKSEIFDDQFSVERPDGSNFTLKIRSTKLEDSAMYFCASSELGAFEAFFGQGTRLTVV.

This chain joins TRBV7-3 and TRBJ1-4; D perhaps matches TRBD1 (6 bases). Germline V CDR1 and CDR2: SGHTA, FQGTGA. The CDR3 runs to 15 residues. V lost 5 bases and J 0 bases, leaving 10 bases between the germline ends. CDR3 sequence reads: CASSQTGSTNEKLFF. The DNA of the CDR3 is TGTGCCAGCAGCCAGACAGGTTCAACTAATGAAAAACTGTTTTTT.

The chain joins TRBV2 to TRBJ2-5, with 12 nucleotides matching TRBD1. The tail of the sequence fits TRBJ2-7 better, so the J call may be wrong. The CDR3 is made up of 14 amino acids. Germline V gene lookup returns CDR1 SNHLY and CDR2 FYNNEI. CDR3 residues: CASRAGTGGSEQYF. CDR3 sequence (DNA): TGTGCCAGCAGAGCCGGGACAGGGGGCTCCGAGCAGTACTTC.

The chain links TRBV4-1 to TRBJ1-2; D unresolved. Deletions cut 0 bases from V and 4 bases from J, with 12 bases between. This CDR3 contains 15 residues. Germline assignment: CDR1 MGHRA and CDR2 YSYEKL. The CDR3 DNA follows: TGCGCCAGCAGCCAAGATTCGGGTAAAGGCTATGGCTACACCTTC. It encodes CASSQDSGKGYGYTF.

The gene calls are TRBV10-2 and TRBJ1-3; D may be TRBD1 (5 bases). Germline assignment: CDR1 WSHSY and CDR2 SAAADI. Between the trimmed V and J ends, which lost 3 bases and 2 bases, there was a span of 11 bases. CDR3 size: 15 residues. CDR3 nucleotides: TGCGCCAGCAGTGAAGGGGCAGGGCCTGGAAACACCATATATTTT. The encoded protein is CASSEGAGPGNTIYF.

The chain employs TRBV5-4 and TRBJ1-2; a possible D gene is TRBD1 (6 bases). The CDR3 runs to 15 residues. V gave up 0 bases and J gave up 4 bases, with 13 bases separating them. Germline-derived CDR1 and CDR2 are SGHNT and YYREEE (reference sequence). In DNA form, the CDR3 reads TGTGCCAGCAGCTTGGACCCAGGGGTAGGCTATGGCTACACCTTC. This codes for CASSLDPGVGYGYTF.

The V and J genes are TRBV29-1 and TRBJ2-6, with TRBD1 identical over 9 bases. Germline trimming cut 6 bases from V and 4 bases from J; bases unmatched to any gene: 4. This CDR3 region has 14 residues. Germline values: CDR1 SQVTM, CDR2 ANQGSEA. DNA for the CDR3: TGCAGCGTGGGGACAGGGTCCGGGGCCAACGTCCTGACTTTC. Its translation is CSVGTGSGANVLTF. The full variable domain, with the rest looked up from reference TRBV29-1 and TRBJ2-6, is SAVISQKPSRDICQRGTSLTIQCQVDSQVTMMFWYRQQPGQSLTLIATANQGSEATYESGFVIDKFPISRPNLTFSTLTVSNMSPEDSSIYLCSVGTGSGANVLTFGAGSRLTVL.

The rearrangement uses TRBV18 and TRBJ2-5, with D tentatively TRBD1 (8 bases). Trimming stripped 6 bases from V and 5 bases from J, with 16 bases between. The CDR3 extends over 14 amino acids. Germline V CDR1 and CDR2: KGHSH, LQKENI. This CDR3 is CASSSDRGGETQYF. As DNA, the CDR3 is TGTGCCAGCTCCAGCGACAGGGGAGGGGAGACCCAGTACTTC. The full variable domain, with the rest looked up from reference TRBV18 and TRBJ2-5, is NAGVMQNPRHLVRRRGQEARLRCSPMKGHSHVYWYRQLPEEGLKFMVYLQKENIIDESGMPKERFSAEFPKEGPSILRIQQVVRGDSAAYFCASSSDRGGETQYFGPGTRLLVL.